A single sample is the source of the 7 T cell receptor beta chains below, sequenced in a study of T cells in Graves' hyperthyroidism and ophthalmopathy. Amplification of TCR beta CDR3 regions was performed using RNA transcripts as template. A set of HTBI primers served as the primers for a first-round RT-PCR of the TCR CDR3. MiXCR, applied by TCRdb to the multiplex PCR reads, yields one record per CDR3 protein. Among under 400,000 distinct CDR3 sequences, roughly 20% were seen once, and the ten largest hold 45% to 55%. The specimen sequenced was blood. These receptors were collected from a woman between 45 and 65 years old with Graves' hyperthyroidism.

There are a few counts of this clonotype. The V and J genes are TRBV5-8 and TRBJ1-5; D is undetermined. The ends were cut back, 4 bases at V and 0 bases at J, with 23 bases in the middle. Per germline, CDR1 SGHTS and CDR2 YDEGEE. CDR3 length: 19 amino acids. The CDR3 nucleotides read TGTGCCAGCAGCCGCCCCCGGACGGAAGAGCCGCTTAGCAATCAGCCCCAGCATTTT. Protein sequence: CASSRPRTEEPLSNQPQHF.

The sample holds many counts of this clonotype. The V and J genes are TRBV10-1 and TRBJ2-6; possible D gene TRBD1, 6 bases. Germline CDR1 WNHNN, CDR2 SYGVQD (reference sequence). This CDR3 has 19 residues. Trimming removed 0 bases at V and 4 bases at J, with 19 bases between. CDR3 region: CASSESYRAGEPGANVLTF. The CDR3 DNA is TGCGCCAGCAGTGAGTCGTACAGGGCTGGTGAGCCCGGGGCCAACGTCCTGACTTTC.

This clonotype was counted many times. The chain recombines TRBV3-1 with TRBJ2-7; 8 bases are shared with TRBD1. CDR1 LGHDT and CDR2 YNNKEL come from the germline V gene (reference sequence). The CDR3 length is 12 residues. V lost 11 bases, J lost 0 bases, and 3 bases stayed unmatched. As DNA, the CDR3 is TGTGCCGCGGGACAGGTCTCCTACGAGCAGTACTTC. Its translation: CAAGQVSYEQYF.

V gene TRBV19 combines with J gene TRBJ2-3; D is ambiguous. V gave up 4 bases and J gave up 5 bases, with 10 bases separating them. CDR1 and CDR2 (germline): LNHDA, SQIVND (reference sequence). The CDR3 has 13 amino acids. CDR3 residues: CASSTLPGDTQYF. The CDR3 coding sequence is TGTGCCAGTAGTACCCTCCCAGGAGATACGCAGTATTTT. The whole variable domain, remainder taken from reference TRBV19 and TRBJ2-3, is DGGITQSPKYLFRKEGQNVTLSCEQNLNHDAMYWYRQDPGQGLRLIYYSQIVNDFQKGDIAEGYSVSREKKESFPLTVTSAQKNPTAFYLCASSTLPGDTQYFGPGTRLTVL.

This clonotype was picked up many times. The chain links TRBV3-1 to TRBJ1-1; no definite D call. The CDR3 contains 15 residues. V was pared by 1 base and J by 3 bases, with 12 bases between. From germline, CDR1 is LGHDT and CDR2 YNNKEL (reference sequence). The CDR3 nucleotides read TGTGCCAGCAGCCAAGTTGCGGGGATTGACACTGAAGCTTTCTTT. It is translated as CASSQVAGIDTEAFF.

The sample holds a few counts of this clonotype. This chain connects TRBV5-5 to TRBJ1-5, with D tentatively TRBD1 (5 bases). The V end lost 4 bases, the J end lost 5 bases, and 16 bases lay between the germline ends. CDR3 length: 15 amino acids. CDR1 SGHKS and CDR2 YYEKEE come from the germline V gene (reference sequence). The CDR3 spells CASSPFQGADQPQHF. The CDR3 DNA reads as TGTGCCAGCAGCCCATTTCAAGGGGCGGATCAGCCCCAGCATTTT.

About this clonotype itself: A read error may be the cause here, since a much bigger clone is one base away. The genes are TRBV5-1 and TRBJ1-2; D call uncertain. The CDR3 is 12 residues long. V lost 2 bases and J 10 bases, leaving 12 bases between the germline ends. Germline V gives CDR1 SGHRS, CDR2 YFSETQ. CDR3: CASSLRDGDYTF. DNA for the CDR3: TGCGCCAGCAGCTTAAGGGATGGGGACTACACCTTC.